These 18 T cell receptor beta chains share one sample of origin, sequenced in a study of T cell repertoires in cytomegalovirus infection. No cognate antigen is known for these TCRs. A single record per CDR3 protein comes from TCRdb applying MiXCR to the reads. The sample contains hundreds of thousands of distinct CDR3 sequences, approximately 29% of which appear only once. Source: cultured CD8+ T cells from PBMCs, taken from culture after CMV antigen stimulation. The receptor source for this set is a human donor in good health (CMV status not recorded). Some clones in this sample may be carry-over from other donors' samples.

The chain recombines TRBV7-6 with TRBJ2-2; TRBD1 matches at 8 bases. Germline CDR1 is SGHVS and CDR2 is FNYEAQ. The CDR3 extends over 15 amino acids. V was clipped by 4 bases and J by 5 bases; unmatched bases: 6. Written as DNA, the CDR3 is TGTGCCAGCAGCTCAACAGGGGGTCTAACCGGGGAGCTGTTTTTT. It yields the protein CASSSTGGLTGELFF.

The chain uses TRBV27 and TRBJ1-1, with 7 positions matching TRBD1. The germline V gene encodes CDR1 MNHEY and CDR2 SMNVEV (reference sequence). V shed 2 bases and J 6 bases; nucleotides not matched to a gene: 9. The CDR3 spans 15 residues. The CDR3 protein is CASSLLAGGKAEAFF. In DNA form, the CDR3 reads TGTGCCAGCAGTTTACTCGCAGGGGGGAAGGCTGAAGCTTTCTTT.

This clonotype was found a few times. DNA of the CDR3: TGTGCCAGCAGCGTTCGGGTTTACAATGAGCAGTTCTTC. This gives the protein CASSVRVYNEQFF. The chain is built from TRBV7-8 and TRBJ2-1, with D unresolved. V lost 5 bases and J lost 4, with 9 bases in between. Germline assignment: CDR1 SGHVS and CDR2 FQNEAQ. CDR3 length: 13 residues. The whole variable domain, filled in from reference TRBV7-8 and TRBJ2-1, reads GAGVSQSPRYKVAKRGQDVALRCDPISGHVSLFWYQQALGQGPEFLTYFQNEAQLDKSGLPSDRFFAERPEGSVSTLKIQRTQQEDSAVYLCASSVRVYNEQFFGPGTRLTVL.

This clonotype was seen a few times. The CDR3 region has the DNA TGTGCCAGCAGTCAACAGGGTGACTATGGCTACACCTTC. This codes for CASSQQGDYGYTF. The chain employs TRBV12-3 or TRBV12-4 and TRBJ1-2, with a tentative D call TRBD1 (6 bases). Trimming left V 5 bases short and J 3 bases short, with 10 bases between. The CDR3 is made up of 13 amino acids.

The genes are TRBV24-1 and TRBJ1-1; D is possibly TRBD1 (5 bases). The germline CDR1 and CDR2 sequences are KGHDR and SFDVKD. V lost 4 bases and J lost 6, with 14 bases in between. CDR3 length: 14 residues. The CDR3: CATSDRRWGAEAFF. The CDR3 nucleotides are TGTGCCACCAGTGACCGTCGATGGGGCGCTGAAGCTTTCTTT.

The sample holds many counts of this clonotype. This CDR3 reads CASSPGLAADNNEQFF. The CDR3 DNA reads as TGTGCCAGCAGCCCAGGACTAGCGGCGGACAACAATGAGCAGTTCTTC. V is TRBV7-6 and J is TRBJ2-1; 10 nucleotides line up with TRBD2. This CDR3 is 16 amino acids long. Germline V gene lookup returns CDR1 SGHVS and CDR2 FNYEAQ. J gave up 5 bases and V 5 bases, and 9 bases lay outside the gene matches.

V is TRBV7-9 and J is TRBJ2-2, with 8 bases matching TRBD1. The length of the CDR3 is 15 residues. Trimming at V came to 5 bases and at J to 5 bases, leaving 7 bases not matched to a gene. Germline V gives CDR1 SEHNR, CDR2 FQNEAQ (reference sequence). The CDR3 DNA reads as TGTGCCAGCAGCATAACAGGGGGGAATACCGGGGAGCTGTTTTTT. Protein product: CASSITGGNTGELFF.

The CDR3 here is CSVEQETAYNEQFF. The CDR3 DNA sequence: TGCAGCGTGGAGCAAGAGACGGCATACAATGAGCAGTTCTTC. The chain recombines TRBV29-1 with TRBJ2-1, with D unclear. Germline assignment: CDR1 SQVTM and CDR2 ANQGSEA. The germline V and J ends were trimmed by 6 bases and 4 bases, with 16 bases remaining between them. This CDR3 is 14 amino acids long.

This clonotype came up many times. The chain combines TRBV7-9 with TRBJ1-5; 8 nucleotides line up with TRBD1. CDR3 length equals 14 residues. With 4 bases clipped from V and 7 bases from J, the junction kept 6 bases outside the gene matches. The germline gives CDR1 SEHNR, CDR2 FQNEAQ (reference sequence). CDR3 DNA: TGTGCCAGCAGCTCGGACAGGGAAAACCAGCCCCAGCATTTT. This gives the protein CASSSDRENQPQHF.

The gene calls are TRBV7-6 and TRBJ1-4; D call uncertain. The CDR3 extends over 14 amino acids. V gave up 0 bases and J gave up 3 bases, with 5 bases separating them. In germline, CDR1 is SGHVS, CDR2 FNYEAQ. CDR3 protein: CASSLAGPNEKLFF. The CDR3 bases are TGTGCCAGCAGCTTAGCAGGGCCTAATGAAAAACTGTTTTTT. Full variable domain (rest looked up from reference TRBV7-6 and TRBJ1-4): GAGVSQSPRYKVTKRGQDVALRCDPISGHVSLYWYRQALGQGPEFLTYFNYEAQQDKSGLPNDRFSAERPEGSISTLTIQRTEQRDSAMYRCASSLAGPNEKLFFGSGTQLSVL.

V usage is TRBV15 and J usage is TRBJ1-3, with 7 bases lining up with TRBD1. Trimming at V came to 2 bases and at J to 0 bases, leaving 7 bases not matched to a gene. The length of the CDR3 is 17 residues. CDR1 and CDR2 (germline): LNHNV, YYDKDF (reference sequence). The CDR3 DNA sequence: TGTGCCACCAGCAGAACCGGACAGGTGACCTCTGGAAACACCATATATTTT. It translates to CATSRTGQVTSGNTIYF.

This clonotype was counted ten times or more. The chain combines TRBV7-2 with TRBJ2-1; TRBD1 matches 12 bases. V lost 1 base to trimming and J lost 10 bases; unmatched junction nucleotides: 8. The CDR3 runs to 16 residues. Germline V CDR1 and CDR2: SGHTA, FQGNSA. The CDR3 sequence: CASSLGGTGGLLEQFF. For the CDR3, the DNA is TGTGCCAGCAGCTTAGGTGGGACAGGGGGCTTGTTGGAGCAGTTCTTC.

In this sample, this clonotype turned up many times. The chain couples TRBV2 to TRBJ2-1; D may match TRBD1 or TRBD2 (5 bases each). Germline V gene data show CDR1 as SNHLY and CDR2 as FYNNEI. This CDR3 contains 14 residues. V was pared by 4 bases and J by 9 bases, with 16 bases between. Here the CDR3 DNA reads TGTGCCAGCAGTGCCCAGGGAGTCGCCACTGAGCAGTTCTTC. It encodes CASSAQGVATEQFF.

This clonotype is a singleton in its sample. The rearrangement links TRBV24-1 to TRBJ2-1, with 8 bases matching TRBD1. V was clipped by 5 bases and J by 4 bases; unmatched bases: 0. This CDR3 is 13 amino acids long. CDR1 and CDR2 from the germline V gene are KGHDR and SFDVKD. This CDR3 is CATSGDRYNEQFF. CDR3 sequence (DNA): TGTGCCACCAGTGGGGACAGGTACAATGAGCAGTTCTTC.

J is TRBJ2-3 and V is TRBV6-6, with D unresolved. CDR1 and CDR2 (germline): MNHNY, SVGAGI (reference sequence). CDR3 length equals 12 residues. V gave up 5 bases and J gave up 8 bases, with 11 bases separating them. The CDR3 region has the DNA TGTGCCAGCAGTCCCGACTCGGGTACGCAGTATTTT. This translates into CASSPDSGTQYF.

The table lists this clonotype with a few counts. This rearrangement joins TRBV10-1 to TRBJ2-2, with D tentatively TRBD2 (5 bases). V was pared by 5 bases and J by 1 base, with 11 bases between. The CDR3 spans 15 residues. Per the germline V gene, CDR1 is WNHNN and CDR2 is SYGVQD (reference sequence). The DNA for the CDR3 is TGCGCCAGCAGTCGGACTGCTATGAACACCGGGGAGCTGTTTTTT. It yields the protein CASSRTAMNTGELFF.

V is TRBV11-2 and J is TRBJ2-7, with 7 bases that match TRBD1. Per the germline V gene, CDR1 is SGHAT and CDR2 is FQNNGV. The CDR3 sequence is 13 residues long. The CDR3, as DNA: TGTACCAGCACTGCGACAGGGCGGTACGAGCAGTACGTC. It encodes CTSTATGRYEQYV.

The V gene is TRBV27, the J gene TRBJ1-2; D is unresolved. Trimming removed 5 bases at V and 0 bases at J, with 13 bases between. Germline V gives CDR1 MNHEY, CDR2 SMNVEV (reference sequence). The CDR3 consists of 15 residues. As DNA, the CDR3 is TGTGCCAGCAGTCTCAGCCGGGCGGCTAACTATGGCTACACCTTC. Residues: CASSLSRAANYGYTF.